This T cell receptor beta chain was found in a study of blood T cell repertoires in COVID-19. On the study more broadly: Nucleic acid was either cDNA or gDNA, and it came from T cells, B-cell-depleted T cells, or PBMCs.

Data came from immunoSEQ multiplex PCR; TCRdb stores just in-frame clones and leaves some out. The sample carries about 140,000 clones, roughly 88% recorded once. The CDR3 is 14 amino acids. Per the germline V gene, CDR1 is SGHTA and CDR2 is FQGNSA. For this clone: The germline gene is not matched at one end of the junction; a read error may be the cause.

The chain combines TRBV7-2 with TRBJ2-2, with TRBD1 matching 7 bases. The origin of this receptor is a man in his 70s with acute or convalescent COVID-19. Sequencing was done on a sample of peripheral blood. Here the CDR3 DNA reads TGTGCCAGCAGCTTGGGACAGAACACCGGGAAGCTGTTTTTT. Protein product: CASSLGQNTGKLFF.